This TCR beta chain was observed in a study of T cell repertoires in cytomegalovirus infection. Study information: Newly reported HLA-C-restricted and thoroughly characterized HLA-B-restricted CMV epitopes were employed. General study results and limits: CMV carriers having the relevant HLA were flagged by cumulative public TCR beta family frequency. Ex vivo, HLA-C-restricted CMV-specific TCR beta clonotypes prevailed over the rest of the response.

The ends lost 6 bases at V and 5 bases at J; junction bases unmatched: 11. The germline V gene encodes CDR1 MNHNS and CDR2 SASEGT. The CDR3 consists of 17 residues. TCRdb reanalysed the reads using MiXCR and keeps one entry per CDR3 protein. The repertoire holds around 770,000 distinct CDR3 sequences, about 29% seen once, with around 13% in the top ten. The table lists this clonotype with a few counts. Its antigen remains unidentified. The gene calls are TRBV6-1 and TRBJ2-1; 12 positions agree with TRBD2. The origin of this receptor is a human donor in good health (CMV status not recorded). Some clones in this sample may be carry-over from other donors' samples. Sequenced here: cultured CD8+ T cells from PBMCs, sampled from culture after CMV antigen stimulation. The CDR3 DNA sequence: TGTGCCAGCAGCCCTTTCGGACTAGCGGGGAAACACAATGAGCAGTTCTTC. Encoded protein: CASSPFGLAGKHNEQFF.